The 9 T cell receptor beta chains below come from one sample, sequenced in a study of CD8 T cells in ankylosing spondylitis. MiXCR, applied by TCRdb to the 5' RACE reads, yields one record per CDR3 protein. This repertoire shows tens of thousands of distinct CDR3 sequences, roughly 6.8% found once; its top ten account for approximately 10%. The source material was blood, either unsorted or a sorted T cell fraction (not recorded which). Every receptor here comes from a male donor with ankylosing spondylitis or in good health (not recorded which).

This clonotype was detected ten times or more. The chain combines TRBV9 with TRBJ1-1; TRBD1 is a possible D gene (6 bases). Germline assignment: CDR1 SGDLS and CDR2 YYNGEE. Trimming shortened V by 5 bases and J by 3 bases, and 11 bases separated the two germline ends. This CDR3 spans 13 amino acids. For the CDR3, the DNA is TGTGCCAGCAGAACGGGACAAGACACTGAAGCTTTCTTT. The encoded protein is CASRTGQDTEAFF. The full variable domain, with the rest looked up from reference TRBV9 and TRBJ1-1, is DSGVTQTPKHLITATGQRVTLRCSPRSGDLSVYWYQQSLDQGLQFLIQYYNGEERAKGNILERFSAQQFPDLHSELNLSSLELGDSALYFCASRTGQDTEAFFGQGTRLTVV.

In its sample, this clonotype was seen many times. The CDR3 region is CSARPGQSLNEQFF. CDR3 in DNA: TGCAGTGCCCGTCCGGGACAGAGCTTGAATGAGCAGTTCTTC. V and J are TRBV20-1 and TRBJ2-1, with TRBD1 matching 7 bases. J gave up 7 bases and V 6 bases, and 12 bases lay outside the gene matches. CDR1 is DFQATT and CDR2 is SNEGSKA in the germline V gene (reference sequence). The CDR3 runs to 14 residues.

This clonotype was observed many times. The chain has TRBV12-3 or TRBV12-4 and TRBJ2-5; 11 bases match TRBD1. The CDR3 has 15 amino acids. V lost 6 bases to trimming and J lost 2 bases; unmatched junction nucleotides: 5. The CDR3 bases are TGTGCCAGCAGCCGGGACAGGGGGAGTCAAGAGACCCAGTACTTC. It is translated as CASSRDRGSQETQYF.

This clonotype has a count of ten or more. The chain has TRBV12-3 or TRBV12-4 and TRBJ2-5; 7 nucleotides match TRBD1. The junction had 6 bases not matched to a gene; V was cut back by 4 bases and J by 1 base. This CDR3 region has 15 residues. Written as DNA, the CDR3 is TGTGCCAGCAGTTCCGGACAGGCGCCCCAAGAGACCCAGTACTTC. Translated, it gives CASSSGQAPQETQYF.

This clonotype was counted ten times or more. V and J are TRBV18 and TRBJ2-2, with a tentative D call TRBD1 (6 bases). V gave up 1 base and J gave up 5 bases, with 11 bases separating them. Per the germline V gene, CDR1 is KGHSH and CDR2 is LQKENI. This CDR3 has 15 residues. CDR3 in amino acids: CASSPRDTITGELFF. The CDR3 nucleotides are TGTGCCAGCTCACCACGGGACACTATAACCGGGGAGCTGTTTTTT.

This clonotype was found a few times. The V call is TRBV12-3 or TRBV12-4, the J call TRBJ2-3, with 9 bases fitting TRBD2. This CDR3 is 15 amino acids long. The junction had 10 bases not matched to a gene; V was cut back by 5 bases and J by 7 bases. CDR3 region: CASSNRAGGPNTQYF. DNA for the CDR3: TGTGCCAGCAGTAATCGAGCGGGAGGTCCAAATACGCAGTATTTT.

The rearrangement joins TRBV7-2 to TRBJ2-7, with D perhaps TRBD1 (6 bases). The CDR3 length is 14 residues. V was pared by 1 base and J by 2 bases, with 9 bases between. Germline lookup yields CDR1 SGHTA and CDR2 FQGNSA. CDR3 region: CASSLGAGAYEQYF. The CDR3 DNA sequence: TGTGCCAGCAGCTTAGGGGCAGGGGCCTACGAGCAGTACTTC.

This clonotype was found many times. The chain combines TRBV11-1 with TRBJ2-1; 11 bases are shared with TRBD2. The CDR3 loop spans 15 amino acids. J gave up 6 bases and V 3 bases, and 4 bases lay outside the gene matches. Germline-derived CDR1 and CDR2 are SGHAT and FQDESV (reference sequence). Here the CDR3 DNA reads TGTGCCAGCAGCTTTAGCGGGAGGGCCTCCAATGAGCAGTTCTTC. Its translation is CASSFSGRASNEQFF. The full variable domain, its missing parts supplied by reference TRBV11-1 and TRBJ2-1, is EAEVAQSPRYKITEKSQAVAFWCDPISGHATLYWYRQILGQGPELLVQFQDESVVDDSQLPKDRFSAERLKGVDSTLKIQPAELGDSAMYLCASSFSGRASNEQFFGPGTRLTVL.

Many counts were recorded for this clonotype. The V call is TRBV12-3 or TRBV12-4, the J call TRBJ1-1; maybe TRBD1 (5 bases). CDR3 length: 15 residues. V was shortened by 1 base and J by 1 base, with 10 bases between the two germline ends. CDR3 residues: CASSLGGGPNTEAFF. CDR3 bases: TGTGCCAGCAGTTTAGGCGGGGGACCGAACACTGAAGCTTTCTTT.